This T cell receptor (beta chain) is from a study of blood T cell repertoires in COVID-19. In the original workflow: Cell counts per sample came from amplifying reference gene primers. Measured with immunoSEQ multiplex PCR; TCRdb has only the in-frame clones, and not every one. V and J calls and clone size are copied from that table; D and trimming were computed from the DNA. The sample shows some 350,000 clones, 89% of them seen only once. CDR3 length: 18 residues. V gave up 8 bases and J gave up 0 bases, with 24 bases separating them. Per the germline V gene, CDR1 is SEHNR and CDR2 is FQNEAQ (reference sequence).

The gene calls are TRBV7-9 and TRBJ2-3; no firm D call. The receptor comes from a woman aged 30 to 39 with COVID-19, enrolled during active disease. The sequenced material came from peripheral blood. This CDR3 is CASDGPSRGWSSTDTQYF. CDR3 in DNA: TGTGCCAGCGATGGTCCCTCCCGTGGCTGGAGTAGCACAGATACGCAGTATTTT.